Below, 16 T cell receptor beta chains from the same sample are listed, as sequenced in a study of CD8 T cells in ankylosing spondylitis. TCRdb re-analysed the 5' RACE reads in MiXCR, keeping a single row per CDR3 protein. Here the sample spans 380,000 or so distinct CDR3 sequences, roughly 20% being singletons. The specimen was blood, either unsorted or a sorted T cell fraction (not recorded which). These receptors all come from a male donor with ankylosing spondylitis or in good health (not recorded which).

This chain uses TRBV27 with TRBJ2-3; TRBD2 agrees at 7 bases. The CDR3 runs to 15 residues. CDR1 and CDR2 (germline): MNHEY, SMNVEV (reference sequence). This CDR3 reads CAIFSGGGNTDTQYF. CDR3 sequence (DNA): TGTGCGATCTTCTCTGGGGGGGGAAACACAGATACGCAGTATTTT.

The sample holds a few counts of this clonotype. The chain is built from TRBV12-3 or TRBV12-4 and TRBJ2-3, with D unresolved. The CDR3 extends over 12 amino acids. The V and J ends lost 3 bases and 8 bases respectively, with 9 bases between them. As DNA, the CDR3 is TGTGCCAGCAGTTTTGCATGGTCTACGCAGTATTTT. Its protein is CASSFAWSTQYF.

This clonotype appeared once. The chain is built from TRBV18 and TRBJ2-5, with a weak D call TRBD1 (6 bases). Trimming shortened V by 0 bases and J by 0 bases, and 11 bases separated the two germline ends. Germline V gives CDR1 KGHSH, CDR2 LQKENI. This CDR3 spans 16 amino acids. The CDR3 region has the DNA TGTGCCAGCTCACCACCGTTATGGGACAACCAAGAGACCCAGTACTTC. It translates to CASSPPLWDNQETQYF.

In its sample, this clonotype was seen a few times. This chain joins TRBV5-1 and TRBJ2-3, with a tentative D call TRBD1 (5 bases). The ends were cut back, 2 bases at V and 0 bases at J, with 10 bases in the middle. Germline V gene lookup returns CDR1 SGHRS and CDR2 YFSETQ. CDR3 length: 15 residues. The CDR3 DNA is TGCGCCAGCAGCTTAGGGCGGACAAGCACAGATACGCAGTATTTT. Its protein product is CASSLGRTSTDTQYF.

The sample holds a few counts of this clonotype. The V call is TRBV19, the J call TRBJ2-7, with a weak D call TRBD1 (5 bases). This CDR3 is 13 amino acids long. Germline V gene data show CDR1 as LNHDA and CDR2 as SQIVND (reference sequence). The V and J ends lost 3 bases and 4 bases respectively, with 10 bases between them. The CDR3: CASSIWGGYEQYF. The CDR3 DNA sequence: TGTGCCAGTAGTATCTGGGGCGGTTACGAGCAGTACTTC.

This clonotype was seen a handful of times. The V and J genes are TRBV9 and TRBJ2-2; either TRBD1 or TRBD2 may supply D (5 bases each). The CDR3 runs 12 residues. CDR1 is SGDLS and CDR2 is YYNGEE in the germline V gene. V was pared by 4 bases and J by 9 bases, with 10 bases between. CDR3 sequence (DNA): TGTGCCAGCAGCACTGGGGGATGGGAGCTGTTTTTT. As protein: CASSTGGWELFF. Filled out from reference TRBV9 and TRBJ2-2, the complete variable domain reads DSGVTQTPKHLITATGQRVTLRCSPRSGDLSVYWYQQSLDQGLQFLIQYYNGEERAKGNILERFSAQQFPDLHSELNLSSLELGDSALYFCASSTGGWELFFGEGSRLTVL.

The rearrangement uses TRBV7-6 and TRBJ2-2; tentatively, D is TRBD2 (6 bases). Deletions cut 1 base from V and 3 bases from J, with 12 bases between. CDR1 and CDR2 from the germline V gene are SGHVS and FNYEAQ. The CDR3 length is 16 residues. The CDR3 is CASSLEWGVYTGELFF. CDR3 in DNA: TGTGCCAGCAGCTTAGAGTGGGGGGTTTACACCGGGGAGCTGTTTTTT.

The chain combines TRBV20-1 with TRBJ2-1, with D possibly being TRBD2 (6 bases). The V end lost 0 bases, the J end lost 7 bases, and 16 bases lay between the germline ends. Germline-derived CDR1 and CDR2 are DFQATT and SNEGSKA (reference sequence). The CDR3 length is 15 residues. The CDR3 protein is CSARDQAGPTNEQFF. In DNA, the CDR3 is TGCAGTGCTAGAGACCAGGCGGGGCCTACTAATGAGCAGTTCTTC.

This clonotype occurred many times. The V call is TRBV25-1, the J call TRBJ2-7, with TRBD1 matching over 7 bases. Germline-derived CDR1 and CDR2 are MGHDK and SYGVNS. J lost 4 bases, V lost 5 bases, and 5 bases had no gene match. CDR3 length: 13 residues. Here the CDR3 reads CASSPPTGYEQYF. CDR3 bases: TGTGCCAGCAGTCCCCCGACAGGGTACGAGCAGTACTTC.

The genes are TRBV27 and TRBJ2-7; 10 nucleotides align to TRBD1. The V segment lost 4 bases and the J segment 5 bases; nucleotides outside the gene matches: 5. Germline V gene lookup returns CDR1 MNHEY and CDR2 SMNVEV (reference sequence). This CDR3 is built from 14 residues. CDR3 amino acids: CASSSRQGADEQYF. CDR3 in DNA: TGTGCCAGCAGTTCCCGACAGGGGGCGGACGAGCAGTACTTC.

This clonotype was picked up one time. For the CDR3, the DNA is TGTGCCAGCAGCGGAAGGGACGGGGAATCTCAGCCCCAGCATTTT. Protein product: CASSGRDGESQPQHF. This sequence joins TRBV9 and TRBJ1-5; D possibly corresponds to TRBD1 (5 bases). Germline V gene data show CDR1 as SGDLS and CDR2 as YYNGEE. Trimming removed 3 bases at V and 6 bases at J, with 16 bases between. This CDR3 spans 15 amino acids.

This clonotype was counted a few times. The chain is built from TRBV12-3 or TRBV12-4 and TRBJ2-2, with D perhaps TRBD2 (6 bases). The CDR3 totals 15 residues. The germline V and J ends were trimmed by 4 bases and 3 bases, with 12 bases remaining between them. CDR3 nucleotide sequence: TGTGCCAGCAGTTGGGGACTGTCGTACACCGGGGAGCTGTTTTTT. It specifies CASSWGLSYTGELFF.

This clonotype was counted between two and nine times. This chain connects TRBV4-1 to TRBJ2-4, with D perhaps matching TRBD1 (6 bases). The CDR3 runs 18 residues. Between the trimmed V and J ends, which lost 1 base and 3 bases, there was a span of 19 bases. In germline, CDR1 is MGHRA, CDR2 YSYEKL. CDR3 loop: CASSQGPQGQIGKNIQYF. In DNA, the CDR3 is TGCGCCAGCAGCCAAGGGCCCCAGGGGCAGATCGGCAAAAACATTCAGTACTTC.

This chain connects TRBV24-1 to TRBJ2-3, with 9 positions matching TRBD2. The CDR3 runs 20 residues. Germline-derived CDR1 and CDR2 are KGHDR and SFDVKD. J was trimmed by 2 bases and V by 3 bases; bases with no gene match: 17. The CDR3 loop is CATSDMERQRERGATDTQYF. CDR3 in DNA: TGTGCCACCAGTGATATGGAAAGACAGAGGGAGCGGGGGGCCACAGATACGCAGTATTTT.

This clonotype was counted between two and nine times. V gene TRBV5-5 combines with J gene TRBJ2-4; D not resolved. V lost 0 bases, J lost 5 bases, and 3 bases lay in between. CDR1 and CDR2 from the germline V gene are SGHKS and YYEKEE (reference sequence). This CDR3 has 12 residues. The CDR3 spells CASSLEENIQYF. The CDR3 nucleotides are TGTGCCAGCAGCTTGGAGGAAAACATTCAGTACTTC.

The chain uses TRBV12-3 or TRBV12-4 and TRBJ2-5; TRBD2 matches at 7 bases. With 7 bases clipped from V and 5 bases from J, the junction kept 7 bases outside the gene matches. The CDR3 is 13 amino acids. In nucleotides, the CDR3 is TGTGCCAGCACCCAAAGACTAGCCGAGACCCAGTACTTC. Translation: CASTQRLAETQYF.